This T cell receptor beta chain was recovered during a study of T-cell memory formation after mild COVID-19. This clonotype has more than one count but fewer than ten. TCR alpha and TCR beta cDNA libraries carrying sample barcodes and UMIs were produced by 5'RACE using constant-segment primers. TCRdb independently ran MiXCR on the 5' RACE reads; one entry per CDR3 protein. The sample records more than 250,000 distinct CDR3 sequences, 16% being singletons. Trimming stripped 5 bases from V and 8 bases from J, with 25 bases between. The CDR3 spans 17 residues. Germline loops: CDR1 SGHAT, CDR2 FQNNGV. The V call is TRBV11-2, the J call TRBJ2-1; D call uncertain. Sequencing used PBMCs or a T cell subset sorted from them (not recorded which). The clonotype originates from a man between 18 and 29 years old who had mild COVID-19 (a few samples of this study predate the infection). Cell type and time point are not known. The CDR3 coding sequence is TGTGCCAGCAGCCCCCCTAAGGCGGCACCCAAGGCGGATGAGCAGTTCTTC. Translation: CASSPPKAAPKADEQFF.